The rows below give T cell receptor beta chains drawn from one sample of a study of T cells in Graves' hyperthyroidism and ophthalmopathy. TCRdb itself ran the multiplex PCR reads through MiXCR, one entry per CDR3 protein. The sample records 600,000 to 750,000 distinct CDR3 sequences, around 15% being singletons. The sample was blood. These receptors originate from a man over 45 with Graves' hyperthyroidism. The CDR3 runs from the conserved cysteine through the conserved F or W. The D gene is left open where the match is weak. Part of the rows lack a size; the others show once, few, many or a class for expanded clones.

>TRBD1|TRBJ2-4|many|TRBV28
CASSMDRSGDIQYF
TGTGCCAGCAGCATGGACAGGAGTGGTGACATTCAGTACTTC
>TRBD1|TRBJ1-4|few|TRBV19
CASSPQITGTGLSNEKLFF
TGTGCCAGTAGTCCTCAGATTACCGGGACAGGGCTTTCTAATGAAAAACTGTTTTTT
>-|TRBJ2-2|many|TRBV12-3/TRBV12-4
CASWKGSNTGELFF
TGTGCCAGTTGGAAGGGGTCGAACACCGGGGAGCTGTTTTTT
>TRBD1|TRBJ2-5|few|TRBV6-1
CASSRPSPGQGRETQYF
TGTGCCAGCAGCCGCCCTAGTCCGGGACAGGGGAGAGAGACCCAGTACTTC
>-|TRBJ2-1|-|TRBV7-6
CATGQSVYEQFF
TGTGCCACCGGACAGTCTGTTTATGAGCAGTTCTTC
>TRBD2|TRBJ2-3|many|TRBV28
CASSPSGLAGPGDTQYF
TGTGCCAGCAGCCCATCAGGACTAGCGGGACCGGGGGATACGCAGTATTTT
>-|TRBJ1-2|-|TRBV29-1
CSVAGALGYTF
TGCAGCGTTGCAGGGGCCCTTGGCTACACCTTC
>-|TRBJ2-1|many|TRBV6-2/TRBV6-3
CASSYPGVYNEQFF
TGTGCCAGCAGTTATCCTGGGGTCTACAATGAGCAGTTCTTC
>-|TRBJ1-3|many|TRBV10-3
CAISSTSGNTIYF
TGTGCCATCTCCAGTACCTCTGGAAACACCATATATTTT
>-|TRBJ1-1|-|TRBV4-2
CASSQEGGYTEAFF
TGTGCCAGCAGCCAAGAAGGGGGATACACTGAAGCTTTCTTT
>TRBD2|TRBJ2-3|many|TRBV12-3/TRBV12-4
CASITSGTSTDTQYF
TGTGCCAGCATCACTAGCGGTACAAGCACAGATACGCAGTATTTT
>-|TRBJ2-7|once|TRBV11-2
CASSPLRDYPYEQYF
TGTGCCAGCAGCCCGCTGCGAGACTATCCCTACGAGCAGTACTTC
>-|TRBJ2-5|many|TRBV29-1
CSVAGGEETQYF
TGCAGCGTTGCAGGAGGAGAAGAGACCCAGTACTTC
>-|TRBJ2-2|many|TRBV28
CASSPWGVSTGELFF
TGTGCCAGCAGCCCCTGGGGCGTGAGCACCGGGGAGCTGTTTTTT
>-|TRBJ1-1|many|TRBV30
CAWHWGSGTEAFF
TGTGCCTGGCATTGGGGTTCTGGGACTGAAGCTTTCTTT
>-|TRBJ2-7|many|TRBV28
CASAIYSYEQYF
TGTGCCAGCGCCATTTACAGTTACGAGCAGTACTTC
>TRBD2|TRBJ2-2|-|TRBV19
CASSTLFEPRLAGTRAGELFF
TGTGCCAGTAGTACCCTCTTCGAGCCGAGACTAGCGGGGACGAGGGCCGGGGAGCTGTTTTTT
>TRBD2|TRBJ2-7|many|TRBV11-2
CASSPTSGLTYEQYF
TGTGCCAGCAGTCCGACTAGCGGGCTCACCTACGAGCAGTACTTC
>-|TRBJ2-1|many|TRBV28
CASSPMVDSYNEQFF
TGTGCCAGCAGCCCCATGGTAGATTCCTACAATGAGCAGTTCTTC
>-|TRBJ2-1|-|TRBV12-3/TRBV12-4
CASRDYGDYNEQFF
TGTGCCAGCAGAGACTACGGAGACTACAATGAGCAGTTCTTC
>TRBD2|TRBJ2-3|-|TRBV11-2
CASSSGLVATDTQYF
TGTGCCAGCAGCTCCGGACTAGTTGCCACAGATACGCAGTATTTT
>-|TRBJ1-1|many|TRBV28
CASSFLGSLNTEAFF
TGTGCCAGCAGTTTTTTGGGCTCTCTGAACACTGAAGCTTTCTTT
>TRBD1|TRBJ2-7|-|TRBV4-1
CASSPGIGTGVYEQYF
TGCGCCAGCAGCCCAGGCATCGGGACAGGGGTATACGAGCAGTACTTC
>TRBD1|TRBJ2-2|-|TRBV5-6
CASSLWGTGNTGELFF
TGTGCCAGCAGCTTGTGGGGGACAGGGAACACCGGGGAGCTGTTTTTT
>-|TRBJ2-7|-|TRBV13
CASSAPGHFSYEQYF
TGTGCCAGCAGCGCACCGGGACACTTTTCCTACGAGCAGTACTTC
>TRBD1|TRBJ1-4|many|TRBV24-1
CATSYPTGEGEKLFF
TGTGCCACCAGTTACCCGACAGGGGAAGGTGAAAAACTGTTTTTT
>-|TRBJ2-6|many|TRBV28
CASSSYISGANVLTF
TGTGCCAGCAGTTCCTACATCTCTGGGGCCAACGTCCTGACTTTC
>-|TRBJ1-5|-|TRBV6-8
CARPLLRSNQPQHF
TGTGCCAGACCGCTGCTCAGGAGCAATCAGCCCCAGCATTTT
>-|TRBJ2-2|-|TRBV12-3/TRBV12-4
CASNRDGGELFF
TGTGCCAGCAACAGGGATGGCGGGGAGCTGTTTTTT
>-|TRBJ2-2|-|TRBV7-9
CASSFRGDTGELFF
TGTGCCAGCAGCTTTAGAGGAGACACCGGGGAGCTGTTTTTT
>TRBD2|TRBJ2-3|many|TRBV7-2
CASSLSTSGDTQYF
TGTGCCAGCAGCTTATCGACTAGCGGAGATACGCAGTATTTT
>-|TRBJ1-2|-|TRBV18
CASSPQAGPIESYGYTF
TGTGCCAGCTCACCACAGGCAGGACCTATCGAAAGCTATGGCTACACCTTC
>TRBD1|TRBJ1-4|many|TRBV12-3/TRBV12-4
CASSRDSATNEKLFF
TGTGCCAGCAGTCGGGACAGTGCAACTAATGAAAAACTGTTTTTT
>TRBD2|TRBJ2-1|-|TRBV11-2
CASSRTSLNNEQFF
TGTGCCAGCAGCCGGACTAGTTTGAACAATGAGCAGTTCTTC
>TRBD2|TRBJ2-2|-|TRBV18
CASSPPSGSTGELFF
TGTGCCAGCTCACCACCTAGCGGGAGTACCGGGGAGCTGTTTTTT
>TRBD1|TRBJ2-5|-|TRBV29-1
CSVTGSETQYF
TGCAGCGTGACAGGGTCGGAGACCCAGTACTTC
>TRBD2|TRBJ2-1|-|TRBV5-5
CASSRTSGWMNNEQFF
TGTGCCAGCAGCCGGACTAGCGGTTGGATGAACAATGAGCAGTTCTTC
>-|TRBJ1-1|-|TRBV29-1
CSGGRVPNTEAFF
TGCAGCGGCGGACGGGTACCGAACACTGAAGCTTTCTTT
>TRBD1|TRBJ2-2|few|TRBV19
CASSPRTGGYTGELFF
TGTGCCAGTAGTCCGCGGACAGGGGGGTACACCGGGGAGCTGTTTTTT
>TRBD2|TRBJ2-5|-|TRBV20-1
CSAMGLAGGSAETQYF
TGCAGTGCTATGGGACTAGCGGGAGGATCGGCAGAGACCCAGTACTTC
>-|TRBJ1-1|many|TRBV28
CASSATLVAFF
TGTGCCAGCAGTGCGACATTAGTAGCTTTCTTT
>-|TRBJ2-1|few|TRBV6-2/TRBV6-3
CACVSGGVLSAYNEQFF
TGTGCCTGCGTCTCTGGGGGAGTCCTCTCGGCGTACAATGAGCAGTTCTTC
>TRBD1|TRBJ1-1|many|TRBV24-1
CATSPREGADGNTEAFF
TGTGCCACCAGTCCTAGGGAGGGGGCAGATGGGAACACTGAAGCTTTCTTT
>TRBD1|TRBJ2-2|many|TRBV5-1
CASSFGTGGSGELFF
TGCGCCAGCAGCTTCGGGACAGGGGGGTCCGGGGAGCTGTTTTTT
>-|TRBJ2-1|few|TRBV2
CASSNDILEQFF
TGTGCCTCCTCAAACGATATTTTAGAGCAGTTCTTC
>-|TRBJ1-1|-|TRBV7-9
CASSLIGVGTEAFF
TGTGCCAGCAGTTTAATAGGGGTCGGCACTGAAGCTTTCTTT
>-|TRBJ2-3|-|TRBV28
CASSFWVGGQDTQYF
TGTGCCAGCAGTTTTTGGGTGGGCGGTCAAGATACGCAGTATTTT